The 18 T cell receptor beta chains in this list originate from one sample, sequenced in a study of early T cells in non-severe SARS-CoV-2 infection. From the 5' RACE reads, TCRdb called clonotypes with MiXCR, one entry per CDR3 protein. The top ten clones hold about 2.7% of a sample with about 60,000 distinct CDR3 sequences, over 9% of them seen once. The material was whole blood, obtained at baseline. Receptors were obtained from an adult who was a healthcare worker with PCR-confirmed SARS-CoV-2 infection or an uninfected control (not recorded which).

This chain connects TRBV7-9 to TRBJ1-1, with D perhaps TRBD1 (6 bases). This CDR3 contains 14 residues. In germline, CDR1 is SEHNR, CDR2 FQNEAQ (reference sequence). V was trimmed by 6 bases and J by 2 bases, leaving 13 bases between them. CDR3 residues: CASSPGTPNTEAFF. Written as DNA, the CDR3 is TGTGCCAGCAGTCCAGGGACACCCAACACTGAAGCTTTCTTT.

This clonotype was seen at least ten times. The chain has TRBV7-8 and TRBJ2-7; possible D gene TRBD1, 6 bases. CDR1 is SGHVS and CDR2 is FQNEAQ in the germline V gene. The CDR3 loop spans 12 amino acids. V lost 5 bases to trimming and J lost 4 bases, with 9 bases between them. The CDR3 here is CASSRTAYEQYF. The DNA for the CDR3 is TGTGCCAGCAGCCGGACAGCTTACGAGCAGTACTTC.

The chain is built from TRBV20-1 and TRBJ1-2, with unresolved D. The V and J ends lost 6 bases and 4 bases respectively, with 15 bases between them. The CDR3 spans 13 residues. From germline, CDR1 is DFQATT and CDR2 SNEGSKA (reference sequence). This CDR3 is CSAPRYEGYGYTF. The CDR3 region has the DNA TGCAGTGCGCCCCGCTACGAGGGCTATGGCTACACCTTC.

The chain has TRBV29-1 and TRBJ2-5; tentative D call: TRBD2 (6 bases). V lost 1 base and J lost 1, with 13 bases in between. Per the germline V gene, CDR1 is SQVTM and CDR2 is ANQGSEA. The CDR3 contains 15 residues. CDR3 sequence: CSVEGGRGAQETQYF. As DNA, the CDR3 is TGCAGCGTTGAAGGTGGGCGGGGAGCCCAAGAGACCCAGTACTTC.

This clonotype was counted only a few times. The gene calls are TRBV9 and TRBJ1-2; D may be TRBD1 (5 bases). V shed 4 bases and J shed 4 bases, with 20 bases lying between them. The CDR3 totals 16 residues. Germline V lookup: CDR1 SGDLS, CDR2 YYNGEE. CDR3 protein: CASSPEEGLGVYGYTF. The CDR3 DNA is TGTGCCAGCAGCCCCGAGGAGGGGTTAGGGGTCTATGGCTACACCTTC.

This clonotype was seen more than once but under ten times. The chain uses TRBV5-1 and TRBJ2-1; 12 bases are shared with TRBD2. V trimming: 4 bases; J trimming: 6 bases; junction bases outside the gene matches: 11. The CDR3 extends over 17 amino acids. Per the germline V gene, CDR1 is SGHRS and CDR2 is YFSETQ. The CDR3 nucleotides read TGCGCCAGCAGCCAATTCTTAGGACTAGCGGGAAGCAATGAGCAGTTCTTC. This codes for CASSQFLGLAGSNEQFF.

The chain has TRBV25-1 and TRBJ2-5, with D perhaps matching TRBD1 (6 bases). V was pared by 4 bases and J by 4 bases, with 10 bases between. This CDR3 has 13 residues. Per germline, CDR1 MGHDK and CDR2 SYGVNS. This chain's CDR3 is CASSVGARETQYF. CDR3 coding DNA: TGTGCCAGCAGTGTGGGGGCTAGAGAGACCCAGTACTTC. Combining the CDR3 with reference TRBV25-1 and TRBJ2-5 gives the whole variable domain EADIYQTPRYLVIGTGKKITLECSQTMGHDKMYWYQQDPGMELHLIHYSYGVNSTEKGDLSSESTVSRIRTEHFPLTLESARPSHTSQYLCASSVGARETQYFGPGTRLLVL.

This clonotype showed up just a few times. This chain connects TRBV9 to TRBJ2-1; D unclear. V was clipped by 4 bases and J by 4 bases, with 9 bases between them. Germline values: CDR1 SGDLS, CDR2 YYNGEE. CDR3 length: 13 amino acids. DNA of the CDR3: TGTGCCAGCAGCAAAAAAGAGTACAATGAGCAGTTCTTC. This gives the protein CASSKKEYNEQFF.

This clonotype has only a few counts. This chain connects TRBV7-9 to TRBJ1-2; D is unresolved. V dropped 4 bases and J dropped 2 bases, with 14 bases sitting between them. The germline gives CDR1 SEHNR, CDR2 FQNEAQ (reference sequence). The CDR3 has 15 residues. The CDR3 reads CASSSDYGHNYGYTF. DNA of the CDR3: TGTGCCAGCAGCTCAGATTACGGGCACAACTATGGCTACACCTTC.

In its sample, this clonotype was seen a few times. The chain has TRBV7-2 and TRBJ2-5, with TRBD2 as a possible D gene (5 bases). Trimming shortened V by 1 base and J by 5 bases, and 11 bases separated the two germline ends. CDR3 size: 14 residues. CDR1 is SGHTA, CDR2 FQGNSA, per germline. This CDR3 reads CASSLGLADETQYF. As DNA, the CDR3 is TGTGCCAGCAGCTTAGGTCTAGCCGACGAGACCCAGTACTTC. Full variable domain (rest looked up from reference TRBV7-2 and TRBJ2-5): GAGVSQSPSNKVTEKGKDVELRCDPISGHTALYWYRQSLGQGLEFLIYFQGNSAPDKSGLPSDRFSAERTGGSVSTLTIQRTQQEDSAVYLCASSLGLADETQYFGPGTRLLVL.

This clonotype was recorded at least ten times. The chain uses TRBV11-2 and TRBJ1-1; possible D gene TRBD1, 6 bases. Germline loops: CDR1 SGHAT, CDR2 FQNNGV. Trimming removed 2 bases from V and 7 bases from J, with 23 bases in between. CDR3 length: 17 amino acids. This CDR3 reads CASSLSQGPTFIGEAFF. For the CDR3, the DNA is TGTGCCAGCAGCTTATCACAGGGCCCTACCTTCATTGGTGAAGCTTTCTTT.

This clonotype has just a few counts. This CDR3 is CAWSGQGRTQYF. The DNA for the CDR3 is TGTGCCTGGAGTGGACAGGGGAGGACCCAGTACTTC. The genes are TRBV30 and TRBJ2-5; TRBD1 matches at 8 bases. The CDR3 length is 12 residues. From germline, CDR1 is GTSNPN and CDR2 SVGIG (reference sequence). V lost 1 base to trimming and J lost 7 bases; unmatched junction nucleotides: 2.

This clonotype was seen only a few times. The chain is built from TRBV11-2 and TRBJ2-4; D is uncertain. The CDR3 sequence is 15 residues long. CDR1 and CDR2 from the germline V gene are SGHAT and FQNNGV. Trimming left V 1 base short and J 0 bases short, with 7 bases between. The CDR3 sequence is CASSLGALAKNIQYF. In nucleotides, the CDR3 is TGTGCCAGCAGCTTAGGGGCTTTAGCCAAAAACATTCAGTACTTC.

This clonotype was seen only a few times. The chain links TRBV9 to TRBJ1-2, with TRBD1 identical over 7 bases. This CDR3 is built from 14 residues. Germline V gene lookup returns CDR1 SGDLS and CDR2 YYNGEE. Trimming took 2 bases from V and 4 from J; bases not matched to a gene: 5. The CDR3 protein is CASSVRTGAYGYTF. In nucleotides, the CDR3 is TGTGCCAGCAGCGTTAGAACAGGGGCCTATGGCTACACCTTC.

CDR3 coding DNA: TGTGCCAGCAGTTACCGAACTAGCGCCGGGGAGCTGTTTTTT. The encoded protein is CASSYRTSAGELFF. The chain links TRBV6-6 to TRBJ2-2; TRBD2 aligns across 7 bases. The CDR3 is made up of 14 amino acids. J was trimmed by 6 bases and V by 2 bases; bases with no gene match: 3. Germline assignment: CDR1 MNHNY and CDR2 SVGAGI (reference sequence).

The V call is TRBV7-9, the J call TRBJ2-2; D may be TRBD2 (5 bases). CDR1 and CDR2 from the germline V gene are SEHNR and FQNEAQ (reference sequence). The CDR3 extends over 14 amino acids. V lost 1 base, J lost 6 bases, and 9 bases lay in between. The CDR3 DNA sequence: TGTGCCAGCAGCTTAGTCAACGGGGCCGGGGAGCTGTTTTTT. Translating it yields CASSLVNGAGELFF.

There are many counts of this clonotype. The chain carries TRBV29-1 and TRBJ1-4; 7 nucleotides line up with TRBD1. Trimming removed 7 bases from V and 4 bases from J; junction bases left unmatched: 9. Germline V gene sequence: CDR1 SQVTM, CDR2 ANQGSEA. The CDR3 has 14 amino acids. The CDR3 nucleotides read TGCAGCGCAACCTCGGGACAGAGTAATGAAAAACTGTTTTTT. Amino acid sequence: CSATSGQSNEKLFF.

This clonotype was seen more than once but under ten times. DNA of the CDR3: TGCAGCGTGACAGTAGCGGTCCCCGGGGAGCTGTTTTTT. Protein sequence: CSVTVAVPGELFF. The gene calls are TRBV29-1 and TRBJ2-2; weak D call: TRBD2 (6 bases). The CDR3 sequence is 13 residues long. Per germline, CDR1 SQVTM and CDR2 ANQGSEA. V dropped 6 bases and J dropped 6 bases, with 14 bases sitting between them.